These 5 T cell receptor beta chains were all obtained from the same sample, sequenced in a study of cytotoxic CD8 clonotypes in ibrutinib-treated CLL. TCRdb's copy holds only in-frame clones and misses some; the assay was immunoSEQ multiplex PCR. The sample carries approximately 120,000 clones, 50% to 65% recorded once. Sample: PBMCs, taken after 24 months of ibrutinib treatment. Every receptor here comes from a human donor with chronic lymphocytic leukemia.

This chain joins TRBV29-1 and TRBJ2-2; 7 nucleotides agree with TRBD1. J lost 4 bases, V lost 7 bases, and 12 bases had no gene match. This CDR3 comprises 15 residues. Germline CDR1 SQVTM, CDR2 ANQGSEA. CDR3 sequence: CSADKGGAGTGELFF. Here the CDR3 DNA reads TGCAGCGCAGACAAAGGGGGCGCGGGCACCGGGGAGCTGTTTTTT.

The chain is built from TRBV28 and TRBJ1-2; D may be TRBD1 (6 bases). The CDR3 runs 15 residues. The germline V and J ends were trimmed by 4 bases and 2 bases, with 14 bases remaining between them. The germline CDR1 and CDR2 sequences are MDHEN and SYDVKM. The CDR3: CASSSTGLENYGYTF. The CDR3, as DNA: TGTGCCAGCAGTTCTACAGGGTTGGAGAACTATGGCTACACCTTC.

The chain has TRBV29-1 and TRBJ2-3; D is unclear. The CDR3 sequence is 12 residues long. Between the trimmed V and J ends, which lost 6 bases and 2 bases, there was a span of 9 bases. The germline CDR1 and CDR2 sequences are SQVTM and ANQGSEA. Here the CDR3 reads CSVRQVTDTQYF. Written as DNA, the CDR3 is TGCAGCGTGAGACAAGTCACAGATACGCAGTATTTT.

This clone turned up a few times. Other DNA sequences in the same sample also yield this CDR3. The chain is built from TRBV2 and TRBJ2-3; D gene ambiguous. The germline V and J ends were trimmed by 6 bases and 2 bases, with 6 bases remaining between them. The CDR3 loop spans 12 amino acids. CDR1 and CDR2 from the germline V gene are SNHLY and FYNNEI. CDR3 bases: TGTGCCAGCAGCCGCGACACAGATACGCAGTATTTT. Encoded protein: CASSRDTDTQYF.

CDR3 in DNA: TGTGCCAGCAGCGCAGGGACTAGCGGGTTAAACACCGGGGAGCTGTTTTTT. It translates to CASSAGTSGLNTGELFF. The chain employs TRBV7-2 and TRBJ2-2; 12 positions agree with TRBD2. Germline CDR1 SGHTA, CDR2 FQGNSA. With 5 bases clipped from V and 2 bases from J, the junction kept 6 bases outside the gene matches. This CDR3 is 17 amino acids long.